This paragraph covers one T cell receptor beta chain sequence. The protocol was immunoSEQ multiplex PCR, while the TCRdb copy is restricted to in-frame clones and leaves out a portion. Of about 90,000 clones in the sample, around 86% were seen once. Trimming took 11 bases from V and 4 from J, leaving 22 bases between them. The V gene's germline CDR1 is ENHRY and CDR2 SYGVKD. CDR3 length equals 15 residues. The data were obtained in a study of identifying expanded T cells in peripheral blood. This TCR derives from a person aged 18 to 75 in good health. Sequencing used blood. The chain is built from TRBV10-3 and TRBJ2-3, with D maybe TRBD2 (7 bases). The CDR3 loop reads CAFLRAGARADTQYF. The DNA for the CDR3 is TGTGCCTTCCTTCGGGCGGGGGCCCGGGCAGATACGCAGTATTTT.